The 9 T cell receptor beta chains in this list originate from one sample, sequenced in a study of early T cells in non-severe SARS-CoV-2 infection. TCRdb re-analysed the 5' RACE reads in MiXCR, keeping a single row per CDR3 protein. Here the sample spans 35,000 to 45,000 distinct CDR3 sequences, just under 4% being singletons. The source material was whole blood. The source is an adult who was a healthcare worker with PCR-confirmed SARS-CoV-2 infection or an uninfected control (not recorded which).

This clonotype was observed many times. V gene TRBV4-3 combines with J gene TRBJ1-3; D not resolved. Germline CDR1 LGHNA, CDR2 YSLEER. This CDR3 region has 15 residues. V shed 0 bases and J shed 9 bases, with 15 bases lying between them. The CDR3 nucleotides are TGCGCCAGCAGCCAAGAATCGGCAGCCCGGGCCACCATATATTTT. Protein product: CASSQESAARATIYF.

This clonotype was seen only a few times. V gene TRBV12-3 or TRBV12-4 combines with J gene TRBJ2-5; D possibly corresponds to TRBD1 (5 bases). The CDR3 has 15 residues. Trimming stripped 5 bases from V and 5 bases from J, with 18 bases between. The CDR3 loop is CASSGANVDDETQYF. Written as DNA, the CDR3 is TGTGCCAGCAGTGGGGCTAACGTCGACGACGAGACCCAGTACTTC.

This clonotype is deemed medium-sized (0.01 to 0.1%). The chain employs TRBV2 and TRBJ1-1; no clear D. The ends were cut back, 4 bases at V and 1 base at J, with 7 bases in the middle. The CDR3 consists of 13 residues. Germline CDR1 and CDR2: SNHLY and FYNNEI. CDR3 in amino acids: CASSVAGNTEAFF. The DNA for the CDR3 is TGTGCCAGCAGTGTAGCAGGGAACACTGAAGCTTTCTTT. Looking up the rest from reference TRBV2 and TRBJ1-1 gives the full variable domain: EPEVTQTPSHQVTQMGQEVILRCVPISNHLYFYWYRQILGQKVEFLVSFYNNEISEKSEIFDDQFSVERPDGSNFTLKIRSTKLEDSAMYFCASSVAGNTEAFFGQGTRLTVV.

This chain joins TRBV29-1 and TRBJ2-3; a weak D match, TRBD1 (6 bases). V lost 4 bases and J lost 6, with 11 bases in between. The CDR3 is made up of 12 amino acids. CDR1 and CDR2 (germline): SQVTM, ANQGSEA. CDR3 loop: CSVVRGLDTQYF. CDR3 sequence (DNA): TGCAGCGTTGTCAGGGGTTTGGATACGCAGTATTTT.

This clonotype was observed at least ten times. The chain has TRBV7-2 and TRBJ2-3; D remains ambiguous. This CDR3 is built from 15 residues. Germline V gives CDR1 SGHTA, CDR2 FQGNSA. The V end lost 1 base, the J end lost 6 bases, and 14 bases lay between the germline ends. CDR3 DNA sequence: TGTGCCAGCAGCTTAGGTCTCGCCAGTCAGGATACGCAGTATTTT. Protein sequence: CASSLGLASQDTQYF.

This clonotype was counted ten times or more. The chain joins TRBV10-3 to TRBJ1-5; D unresolved. V gave up 8 bases and J gave up 7 bases, with 15 bases separating them. The length of the CDR3 is 13 residues. The germline V gene has CDR1 ENHRY and CDR2 SYGVKD. As DNA, the CDR3 is TGTGCCATCGGCGCCCTCGGCGGGCAGCCCCAGCATTTT. This codes for CAIGALGGQPQHF.

This clonotype was recorded many times. The chain combines TRBV20-1 with TRBJ2-1; 12 bases are shared with TRBD2. Germline V gives CDR1 DFQATT, CDR2 SNEGSKA (reference sequence). The CDR3 spans 18 residues. V dropped 1 base and J dropped 0; count of bases not matched to a gene: 7. CDR3 sequence (DNA): TGCAGTGCTAGAGTATGGAGGACTAGCGGGGTCTCCTACAATGAGCAGTTCTTC. It specifies CSARVWRTSGVSYNEQFF.

This clonotype is termed medium-sized (0.01 to 0.1%). V gene TRBV20-1 combines with J gene TRBJ1-1; D gene uncertain. The germline V gene has CDR1 DFQATT and CDR2 SNEGSKA (reference sequence). CDR3 size: 15 residues. V was clipped by 1 base and J by 7 bases, with 19 bases between them. CDR3 protein: CSARALGSNSIEAFF. The CDR3 bases are TGCAGTGCTAGAGCGTTAGGGAGCAACTCGATTGAAGCTTTCTTT.

This clonotype has a count of ten or more. The chain uses TRBV6-5 and TRBJ2-3, with 11 bases identical to TRBD2. Germline V gene data show CDR1 as MNHEY and CDR2 as SVGAGI. This CDR3 contains 15 residues. Trimming took 6 bases from V and 1 from J; bases not matched to a gene: 3. The CDR3 here is CASRVAGGRTDTQYF. In nucleotides, the CDR3 is TGTGCCAGCAGAGTAGCGGGAGGGCGCACAGATACGCAGTATTTT.